Reported below is one T cell receptor (beta chain). The sample comes from a study of blood T cell repertoires in COVID-19. Study at large: COVID-19 samples collected from the United States, Italy and Spain covered acute and convalescent phases. T cells, B-cell-depleted T cells, or PBMCs provided the cDNA or gDNA that served as material.

The junction had 14 bases not matched to a gene; V was cut back by 4 bases and J by 2 bases. Germline V CDR1 and CDR2: SGDLS, YYNGEE. The CDR3 totals 19 residues. Study processing details: Cell counts per sample came from amplifying reference gene primers. Clones were sequenced by immunoSEQ multiplex PCR, and TCRdb holds only the in-frame ones, with some missing. V and J calls plus clone size are reproduced from that table; the DNA served to infer D and trimming. The sample includes under 200,000 clones, around four fifths of them seen just once. The sequence derives from an older woman who had recovered from COVID-19. Specimen: peripheral blood. This chain joins TRBV9 and TRBJ2-2, with 10 positions matching TRBD2. In DNA, the CDR3 is TGTGCCAGCAGCCCAGCGTGGGGCCTAGCGGGGGCAAACACCGGGGAGCTGTTTTTT. Amino acids: CASSPAWGLAGANTGELFF.